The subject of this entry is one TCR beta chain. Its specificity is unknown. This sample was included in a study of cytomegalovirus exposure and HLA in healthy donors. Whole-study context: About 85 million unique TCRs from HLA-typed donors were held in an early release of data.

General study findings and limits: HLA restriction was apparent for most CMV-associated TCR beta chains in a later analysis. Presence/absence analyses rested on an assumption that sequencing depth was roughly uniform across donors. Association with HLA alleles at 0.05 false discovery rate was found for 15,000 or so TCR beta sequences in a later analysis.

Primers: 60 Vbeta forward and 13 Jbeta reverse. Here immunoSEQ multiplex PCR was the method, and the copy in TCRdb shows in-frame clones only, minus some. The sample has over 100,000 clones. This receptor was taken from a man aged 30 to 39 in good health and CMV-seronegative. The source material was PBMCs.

The CDR3 loop reads CASTFWRGGQETQYF. The CDR3 bases are TGTGCCAGCACTTTCTGGCGGGGGGGGCAAGAGACCCAGTACTTC. This sequence joins TRBV6-1 and TRBJ2-5; 9 bases line up with TRBD2. CDR1 and CDR2 (germline): MNHNS, SASEGT. Losses at the gene ends were 7 bases for V and 2 bases for J; bases not matched to a gene: 8. The CDR3 totals 15 residues.